The clone carrying this TCR beta chain was detected many times. Its specificity is not known. Using RNA transcripts as the source, TCR beta CDR3 regions were amplified. RT-PCR in the first round (using the HTBI primer set) targeted the TCR CDR3. TCRdb re-called the multiplex PCR reads with MiXCR, one entry per CDR3 protein. The table includes a few hundred thousand distinct CDR3 sequences, less than 20% detected once. This specimen comes from a study of T cells in Graves' hyperthyroidism and ophthalmopathy. Whole-study findings and limits: The model predicted ophthalmopathy a median roughly six months before onset.

The V gene lost 5 bases and the J gene lost 3 bases, with 16 bases spanning the gap. This CDR3 has 15 amino acids. From germline, CDR1 is SGHTA and CDR2 FQGTGA. The clonotype comes from a young woman with Graves' hyperthyroidism. Sequencing used blood. The gene calls are TRBV7-3 and TRBJ1-1; a possible D gene is TRBD1 (5 bases). CDR3 coding DNA: TGTGCCAGCAGCCTCAACCCCGCGGGGGACACTGAAGCTTTCTTT. Protein: CASSLNPAGDTEAFF.